This is a list of T cell receptor beta chains from one sample in a study of memory CD4+ T cells and cytomegalovirus serostatus. Repertoires were generated with immunoSEQ multiplex PCR, while TCRdb's copy carries only in-frame clones and drops some. The sample has roughly 60,000 clones; 77% are singletons. The material sequenced was memory CD4+ T cells from blood. Source of these receptors: an adult in good health and CMV-seronegative. CDR3s leave out the opening cysteine and the closing phenylalanine or tryptophan.

TRBJ1-4,TRBV4-1,ASSQDGAGFATNEKLF
TRBJ2-3,TRBV7-6,ASSLRPTSGVSTDTQY
TRBJ2-5,TRBV4-3,ASSLHIKGETQY
TRBJ2-6,TRBV5-4,ASSLAGAGANVLT
TRBJ1-1,TRBV5-1,ASSSIQGSEAF
TRBJ1-4,TRBV18,ASSPRYSDSTTNEKLF
TRBJ2-3,TRBV7-9,ASSLQGQYTDTQY
TRBJ1-5,TRBV28,ASTLGGYQPQH
TRBJ2-7,TRBV20-1,SARHREQQY
TRBJ1-5,TRBV19,ASSIGTGKDQPQH
TRBJ2-1,TRBV19,ASSTTSGANEQF
TRBJ2-1,TRBV5-4,ASSLTGRDEQF
TRBJ2-7,TRBV5-4,ASSPGGQGYYEQY
TRBJ2-3,TRBV7-2,ASSLDREDTQY
TRBJ1-1,TRBV5-1,ASSSGTMNTEAF
TRBJ2-5,TRBV29-1,SVVISGRETQY
TRBJ1-1,TRBV6-1,ASRRAVENTEAF
TRBJ2-7,TRBV19,ASNIGGFNSEQY
TRBJ2-2,TRBV7-2,ASSLLAGMNTGELF
TRBJ2-1,TRBV27,ASSLRVAALKGNEQF
TRBJ1-5,TRBV5-1,ASSPGDRINQPQH
TRBJ1-1,TRBV28,ASSPPIGEAF